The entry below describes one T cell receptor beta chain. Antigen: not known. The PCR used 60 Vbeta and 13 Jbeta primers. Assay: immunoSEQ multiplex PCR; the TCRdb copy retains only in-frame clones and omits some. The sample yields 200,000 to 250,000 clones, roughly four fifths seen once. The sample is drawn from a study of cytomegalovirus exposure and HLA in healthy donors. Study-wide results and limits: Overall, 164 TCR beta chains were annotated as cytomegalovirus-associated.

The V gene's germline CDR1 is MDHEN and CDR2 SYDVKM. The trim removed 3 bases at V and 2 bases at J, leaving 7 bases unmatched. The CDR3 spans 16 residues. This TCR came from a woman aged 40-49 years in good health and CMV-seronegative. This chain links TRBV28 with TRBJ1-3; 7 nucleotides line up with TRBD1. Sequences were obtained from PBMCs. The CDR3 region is CASSFSEGAPGNTIYF. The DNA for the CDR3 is TGTGCCAGCAGTTTCTCCGAGGGGGCACCTGGAAACACCATATATTTT. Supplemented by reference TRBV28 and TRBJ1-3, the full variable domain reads DVKVTQSSRYLVKRTGEKVFLECVQDMDHENMFWYRQDPGLGLRLIYFSYDVKMKEKGDIPEGYSVSREKKERFSLILESASTNQTSMYLCASSFSEGAPGNTIYFGEGSWLTVV.